This record covers a single T cell receptor beta chain. No cognate antigen has been identified for it. No base qualities exist here, and no much larger clone lies one base off it. Taken from cysteine to phenylalanine, the CDR3 has 14 residues. Only CDR3 DNA is held: 42 bases, read in frame from base 1. V is cut by 6 bases and J by 4 bases, and the space between the germline ends is 12 bases. CDR1 is given as MNHNY and CDR2 as SVGAGI, both from the germline V gene (reference sequence). The CDR3 regions of human TCRbeta chains were analyzed by immunosequencing. Per the authors' processing: TCRs in the repertoires were matched against a reference library of SARS-CoV-2-specific TCRs that had been generated with the MIRA antigen-specificity platform. Breadth was defined as the fraction of unique TCRs that were SARS-CoV-2-associated, and depth was defined as the fraction of total T cells that were SARS-CoV-2-associated. Using the MIRA data, each spike-specific TCR was mapped to the spike region that the TCR reacts to and placed in a CD4 or CD8 class. Log10-transformed breadth and depth values were compared by one-way ANOVA with Sidak's multiple comparisons tests. Not all clones reach the TCRdb copy of this immuneACCESS table, which keeps in-frame sequences only. Checked studies attribute under half of the gap to unresolved V genes and leave the rest unexplained. V and J calls and clone size are those listed in that table; D and trimming were worked out from the DNA. Present in this sample are under 150,000 clones, over 85% of which were seen just once. The ten largest make up about 0.91% of the sample.

The data belong to a study of T cell responses to AZD1222 COVID-19 vaccine (dated by TCRdb to 2020 to 2022). Turning to the overall study: Because spike-specific TCR depth and breadth did not differ between the two schedules, AZD1222 recipients who got a second dose at roughly 4 weeks were pooled with those who got a second dose at roughly 12 weeks. A total of about 230 trial participants underwent TCR sequencing, of whom roughly 210 received two doses of AZD1222 and about 25 received two doses of the MenACWY control vaccine. Trial participants were enrolled by age into 18-55, 56-69 and 70-plus year subgroups, with roughly 150, 30 and 60 TCR-sequenced participants respectively.

The investigation overall reported the following: In the small 56-69-year group, the increase in depth fell short of significance, most likely because of low power. Conclusions about previously exposed vaccinees were limited because only six or seven AZD1222 recipients were SARS-CoV-2 seropositive at baseline. A significant rise in spike-specific TCR breadth and depth was observed after two AZD1222 doses relative to day 0 and relative to MenACWY recipients. Vaccine-associated CD4 TCRs spanned the whole spike protein, with dominant responses in regions 160-218 and 743-854. No day 14 peak-response samples were available, so repertoires were characterized only after the peak T cell response. Reportedly, close to half of the unique spike-specific TCRs recognized epitopes lying outside the regions that are mutated in the B.1.351 and B.1.1.7 variants. Participants were mostly white British, with more females than males. The authors suggested clonal diversity may have been underestimated.

What this sample's time point label stands for: baseline before first vaccination. The vaccinee samples were drawn from two UK trials, COV001 and COV002, one of which was a single-blind randomized controlled phase 2/3 trial testing AZD1222 (ChAdOx1 nCoV-19) in healthy adults. For TCRbeta chain sequencing, PBMC samples from trial participants were taken at day 0 and at day 28 after the second dose. This clonotype was obtained from an adult in good health. The sample in question was peripheral blood, obtained on day 0 of AZD1222 vaccination. This chain is built from TRBV6-6 and TRBJ2-2; 5 matching bases give a weak D call of TRBD1. The sequenced DNA is TGTGCCAGCAGCCTTCGACAGAGCACCGGGGAGCTGTTTTTT. Its amino acids are CASSLRQSTGELFF.